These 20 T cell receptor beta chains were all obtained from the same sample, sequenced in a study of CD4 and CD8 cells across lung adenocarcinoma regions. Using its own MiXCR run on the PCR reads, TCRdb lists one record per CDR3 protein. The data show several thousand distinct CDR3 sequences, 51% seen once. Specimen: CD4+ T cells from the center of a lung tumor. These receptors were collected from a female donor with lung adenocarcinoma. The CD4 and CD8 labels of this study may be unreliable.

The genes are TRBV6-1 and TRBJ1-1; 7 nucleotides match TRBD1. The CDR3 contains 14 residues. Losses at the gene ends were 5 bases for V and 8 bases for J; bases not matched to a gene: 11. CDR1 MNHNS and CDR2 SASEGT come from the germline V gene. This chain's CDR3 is CASSPPWTGEEAFF. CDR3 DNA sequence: TGTGCCAGCAGTCCTCCTTGGACAGGCGAAGAAGCTTTCTTT.

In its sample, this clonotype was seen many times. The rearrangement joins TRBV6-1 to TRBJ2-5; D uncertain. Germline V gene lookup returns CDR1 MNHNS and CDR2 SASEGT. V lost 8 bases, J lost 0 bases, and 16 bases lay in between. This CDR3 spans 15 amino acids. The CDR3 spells CASEKQLWYQETQYF. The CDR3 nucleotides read TGTGCCAGCGAGAAACAGCTTTGGTACCAAGAGACCCAGTACTTC.

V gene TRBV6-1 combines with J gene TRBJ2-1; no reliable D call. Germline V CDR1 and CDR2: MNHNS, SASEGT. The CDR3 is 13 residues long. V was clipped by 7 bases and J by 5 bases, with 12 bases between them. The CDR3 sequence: CASKLKENNEQFF. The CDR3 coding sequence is TGTGCCAGCAAATTAAAGGAAAACAATGAGCAGTTCTTC.

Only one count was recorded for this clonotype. This CDR3 reads CASRPGTDNAQYF. The CDR3 DNA sequence: TGTGCCAGCAGGCCTGGGACAGACAATGCGCAGTATTTT. This chain connects TRBV27 to TRBJ2-1, with TRBD1 matching 7 bases. The DNA end is a closer match to TRBJ2-3, so the J assignment may be wrong. The CDR3 is 13 amino acids. The germline V gene has CDR1 MNHEY and CDR2 SMNVEV (reference sequence).

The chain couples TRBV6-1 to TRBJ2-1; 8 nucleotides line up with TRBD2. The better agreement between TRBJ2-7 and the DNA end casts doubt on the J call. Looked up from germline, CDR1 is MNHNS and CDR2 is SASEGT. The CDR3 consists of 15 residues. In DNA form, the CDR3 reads TGTGCCAGCAGTCCCCATGTAGCGGGACGATACGAGCAGTACTTC. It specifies CASSPHVAGRYEQYF.

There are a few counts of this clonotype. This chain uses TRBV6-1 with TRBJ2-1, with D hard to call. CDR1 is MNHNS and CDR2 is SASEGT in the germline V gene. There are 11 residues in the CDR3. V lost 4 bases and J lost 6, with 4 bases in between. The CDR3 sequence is CASSVFNEQFF. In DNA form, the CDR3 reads TGTGCCAGCAGTGTCTTCAATGAGCAGTTCTTC.

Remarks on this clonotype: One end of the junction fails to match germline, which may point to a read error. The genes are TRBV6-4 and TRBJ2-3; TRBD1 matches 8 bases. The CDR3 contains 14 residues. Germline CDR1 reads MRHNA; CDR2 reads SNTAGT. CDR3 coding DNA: TGTGCCGGCAGGGGGCAGGGTGCCACAGATACGCAGTATTTC. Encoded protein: CAGRGQGATDTQYF.

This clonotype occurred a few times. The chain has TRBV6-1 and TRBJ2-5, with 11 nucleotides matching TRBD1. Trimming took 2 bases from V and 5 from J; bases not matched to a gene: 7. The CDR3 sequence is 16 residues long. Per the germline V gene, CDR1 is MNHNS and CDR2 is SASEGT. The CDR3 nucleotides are TGTGCCAGCAGTGAAAATTGGGGACAGGGGGGCGAGACCCAGTACTTC. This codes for CASSENWGQGGETQYF.

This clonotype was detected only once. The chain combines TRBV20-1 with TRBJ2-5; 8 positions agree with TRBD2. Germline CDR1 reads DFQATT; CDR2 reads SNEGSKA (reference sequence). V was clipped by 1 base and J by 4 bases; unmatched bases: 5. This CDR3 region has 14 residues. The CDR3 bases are TGCAGTGCTAGAGCGGGAGGGCCCTCAGAGACCCAGTACTTC. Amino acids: CSARAGGPSETQYF.

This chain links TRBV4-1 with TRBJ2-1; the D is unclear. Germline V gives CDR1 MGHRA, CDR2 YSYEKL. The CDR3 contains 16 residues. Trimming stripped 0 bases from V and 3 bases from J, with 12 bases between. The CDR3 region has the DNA TGCGCCAGCAGCCAAGATGTGACTCACCTCTACAATGAGCAGTTCTTC. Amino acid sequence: CASSQDVTHLYNEQFF.

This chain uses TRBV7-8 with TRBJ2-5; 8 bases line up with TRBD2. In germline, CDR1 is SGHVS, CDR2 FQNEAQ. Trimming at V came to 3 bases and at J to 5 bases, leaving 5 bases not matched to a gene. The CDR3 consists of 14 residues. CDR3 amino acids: CASSLGGRSETQYF. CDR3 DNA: TGTGCCAGCAGCTTGGGCGGGAGGTCCGAGACCCAGTACTTC. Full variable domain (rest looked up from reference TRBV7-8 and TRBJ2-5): GAGVSQSPRYKVAKRGQDVALRCDPISGHVSLFWYQQALGQGPEFLTYFQNEAQLDKSGLPSDRFFAERPEGSVSTLKIQRTQQEDSAVYLCASSLGGRSETQYFGPGTRLLVL.

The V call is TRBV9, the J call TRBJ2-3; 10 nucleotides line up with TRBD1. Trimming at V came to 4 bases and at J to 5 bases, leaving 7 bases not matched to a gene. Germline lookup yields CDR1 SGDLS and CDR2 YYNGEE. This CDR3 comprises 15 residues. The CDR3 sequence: CASSSGQGVLDTQYF. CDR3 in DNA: TGTGCCAGCAGCTCCGGACAGGGGGTTTTAGATACGCAGTATTTT.

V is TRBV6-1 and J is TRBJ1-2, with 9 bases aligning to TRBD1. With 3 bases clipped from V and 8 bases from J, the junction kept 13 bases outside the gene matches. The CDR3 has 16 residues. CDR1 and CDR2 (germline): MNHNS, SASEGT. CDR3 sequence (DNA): TGTGCCAGCAGTGAGGACCTGGTGTACAGGGGGCTCGGCTACACCTTC. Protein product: CASSEDLVYRGLGYTF.

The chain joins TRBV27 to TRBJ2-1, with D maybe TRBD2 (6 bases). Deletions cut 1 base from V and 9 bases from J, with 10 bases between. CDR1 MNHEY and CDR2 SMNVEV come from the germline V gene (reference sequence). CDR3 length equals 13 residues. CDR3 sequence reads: CASSLFGSAEQFF. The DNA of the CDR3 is TGTGCCAGCAGTTTATTCGGGAGTGCTGAGCAGTTCTTC.

The CDR3 sequence is CASSPTLNEQFF. In DNA, the CDR3 is TGTGCCAGCAGTCCCACGCTAAATGAGCAGTTCTTC. The chain has TRBV12-3 or TRBV12-4 and TRBJ2-1; D is undetermined. V lost 5 bases and J lost 7, with 9 bases in between. The CDR3 has 12 amino acids.

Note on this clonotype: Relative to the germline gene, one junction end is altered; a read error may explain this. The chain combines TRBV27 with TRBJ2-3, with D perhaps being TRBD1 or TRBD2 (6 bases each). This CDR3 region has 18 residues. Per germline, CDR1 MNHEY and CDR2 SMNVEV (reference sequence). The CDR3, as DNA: TGCTCGGGTTGTTCCCAGTGTCTCGGGGGCGGTTTCAAAGATACCCAGTATTTT. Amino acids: CSGCSQCLGGGFKDTQYF.

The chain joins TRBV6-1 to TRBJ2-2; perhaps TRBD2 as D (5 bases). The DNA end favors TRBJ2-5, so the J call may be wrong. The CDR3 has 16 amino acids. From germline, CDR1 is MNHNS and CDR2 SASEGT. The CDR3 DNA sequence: TGTGCCAGCAGTGAAAACCCAGGATTGAACACCGGGGCCCAGTACTTC. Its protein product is CASSENPGLNTGAQYF.

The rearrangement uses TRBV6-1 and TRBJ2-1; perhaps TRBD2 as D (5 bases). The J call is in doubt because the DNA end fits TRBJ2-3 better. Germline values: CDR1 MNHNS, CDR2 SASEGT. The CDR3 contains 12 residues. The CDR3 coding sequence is TGTGCCAGGGGTGTGAGGGCAGATGAGCAGTATTTT. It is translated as CARGVRADEQYF.

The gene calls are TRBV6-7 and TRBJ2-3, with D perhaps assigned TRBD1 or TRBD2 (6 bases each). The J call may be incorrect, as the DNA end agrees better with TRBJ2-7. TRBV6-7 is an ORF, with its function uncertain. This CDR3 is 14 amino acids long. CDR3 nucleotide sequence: TGTGCGAGGATCGGGGGCCGCGACCAAGATACGCAGTACTTC. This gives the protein CARIGGRDQDTQYF.

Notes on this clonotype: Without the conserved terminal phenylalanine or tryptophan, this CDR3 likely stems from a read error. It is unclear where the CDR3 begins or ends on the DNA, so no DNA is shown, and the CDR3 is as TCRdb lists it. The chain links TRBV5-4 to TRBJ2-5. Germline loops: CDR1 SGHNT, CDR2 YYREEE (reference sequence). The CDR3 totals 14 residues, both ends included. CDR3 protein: CASSLGRTEETQYL.